A selection of T cell receptor beta chains follows, all from one sample in a study of cytomegalovirus exposure and HLA in healthy donors. TCRdb's copy holds only in-frame clones and misses some; the assay was immunoSEQ multiplex PCR. The data contain some 330,000 clones, roughly 90% of them singletons. Input material: PBMCs. The receptors stem from a woman aged 18-29 years in good health and CMV-seronegative. The conserved cysteine and the conserved F or W are not part of the CDR3 here. Each record gives: J gene, V gene, clone size, CDR3 protein. Expanded clones are given a class, and other clones once, few, many or no size at all.

TRBJ1-2 | TRBV2 | . | ASDREPGADYGYT
TRBJ2-1 | TRBV6-1 | . | ASNPGLAGFGQF
TRBJ1-5 | TRBV7-2 | . | ASSQTGGNQPQH
TRBJ2-2 | TRBV7-8 | . | ASSLARGTGELF
TRBJ1-4 | TRBV29-1 | . | SVASRMYEKLF
TRBJ2-1 | TRBV28 | . | ASSTSSESSYNEQF
TRBJ2-2 | TRBV4-1 | . | ASSHSGNTGELF
TRBJ1-5 | TRBV4-2 | . | ASSQGRSSNQPQH
TRBJ1-5 | TRBV21-1 | . | ASMGPAEGANQPQH
TRBJ1-4 | TRBV6-1 | once | ASSDWTGTLGLF
TRBJ2-7 | TRBV27 | . | ASSLGDRAYEQY
TRBJ2-7 | TRBV11-1 | . | ASSIGTSGNYEQY
TRBJ2-7 | TRBV21-1 | once | ASTRTPKTTSSLAAQY
TRBJ1-1 | TRBV7-9 | . | ASSTGTGEAF
TRBJ2-7 | TRBV28 | . | ASSFGSQYEQY
TRBJ2-7 | TRBV27 | . | ASSLTGGTAREQY
TRBJ2-7 | TRBV7-2 | . | ASSQQSSYEQY
TRBJ2-7 | TRBV10-3 | . | AISGRGSSYEQY
TRBJ2-5 | TRBV28 | few | ASSPTGTETQY
TRBJ2-3 | TRBV4-3 | . | ASSQDTGDTQY
TRBJ2-7 | TRBV4-1 | . | ASSQMAVSYEQY
TRBJ1-2 | TRBV6-5 | . | ASSLGSGRNGYT
TRBJ2-1 | TRBV7-3 | . | ASSLLAGGAEQF
TRBJ2-1 | TRBV5-6 | . | ASSDQLAENEQF
TRBJ2-1 | TRBV5-4 | . | ASSHRELAGGPNEQF
TRBJ2-1 | TRBV7-3 | . | ASSLTLAGGEQF
TRBJ2-4 | TRBV28 | once | ASGGLAGAGGNIQY
TRBJ2-3 | TRBV19 | . | ASRPVSTDTQY
TRBJ1-2 | TRBV5-1 | . | ASSSRDRGVEGYT
TRBJ2-1 | TRBV2 | . | ASSERLAGAPNEQF
TRBJ2-7 | TRBV6-1 | . | ASSESGQGAREQY
TRBJ1-5 | TRBV10-3 | . | AISRTGIGNNQPQH
TRBJ2-2 | TRBV13 | . | ASSSLTGGLSNTGELF
TRBJ1-2 | TRBV5-1 | few | ASSLDLTTGPLGYT
TRBJ1-4 | TRBV29-1 | . | SAGHLGEKLF
TRBJ2-1 | TRBV4-3 | . | ASSQDRRGWEQF
TRBJ2-7 | TRBV4-1 | . | ASSPIPGGSYEQY
TRBJ1-5 | TRBV6-1 | . | ASRDRASNQPQH
TRBJ1-1 | TRBV7-8 | once | ASSLYEDTEAF
TRBJ2-5 | TRBV7-8 | . | ASSPLGQTETQY
TRBJ1-5 | TRBV13 | . | ASSSGQGQPQH
TRBJ2-1 | TRBV5-1 | many | ASSLRTSSYNEQF
TRBJ1-4 | TRBV27 | . | ASSSAGTDNEKLF
TRBJ2-1 | TRBV27 | . | ASGGGSGDSYNEQF
TRBJ2-5 | TRBV29-1 | once | SAGHSGSETQY
TRBJ2-5 | TRBV7-2 | . | ASSDGTGAQETQY
TRBJ2-2 | TRBV19 | few | ASSMGQGTGELF
TRBJ2-1 | TRBV28 | few | ASSFSGTGSYNEQF
TRBJ2-7 | TRBV7-2 | few | ASRLGQFVYEQY
TRBJ1-6 | TRBV5-4 | . | ASSLDRLNSPLH
TRBJ2-7 | TRBV10-3 | . | AISVGLADIYEQY
TRBJ2-7 | TRBV6-5 | . | ASSTDRGPYEQY
TRBJ1-2 | TRBV4-1 | few | ASSQSYRANYGYT
TRBJ2-7 | TRBV5-4 | . | ASSLGVAQGEQY
TRBJ2-1 | TRBV13 | . | ASSLGSSHAKF
TRBJ1-5 | TRBV7-2 | . | ASSSGTLNQPQH
TRBJ1-1 | TRBV5-4 | . | ASIRQYPGTEAF